This TCR beta chain emerged from a study of blood T cell repertoires in COVID-19. Germline lookup yields CDR1 MNHEY and CDR2 SVGEGT. The V and J ends lost 6 bases and 4 bases respectively, with 15 bases between them. CDR3 length: 14 amino acids. Data came from immunoSEQ multiplex PCR; TCRdb stores just in-frame clones and leaves some out. The sample lists around 310,000 clones, nearly 90% occurring once. The TCR originated in a woman aged 40 to 49 with COVID-19, enrolled during active disease. The rearrangement links TRBV6-2 or TRBV6-3 to TRBJ1-1; TRBD1 is a possible D gene (6 bases). The sample comprised peripheral blood. Written as DNA, the CDR3 is TGTGCCAGCAGCGAACAGGGTTGGGTCACTGAAGCTTTCTTT. Residues: CASSEQGWVTEAFF.